The present entry profiles one T cell receptor (beta chain) with its context. This clone was detected many times. Its antigen target is currently unknown. No base quality values were provided; no much bigger clone lies one nucleotide off. The CDR3 starts with the cysteine, ends with the phenylalanine, and has 15 residues. Here the CDR3 DNA is all that survives: 45 bases in frame from base 1. From a lookup of the germline V gene (reference sequence), CDR1 and CDR2 are SGHNT and YYREEE. V is pared back by 0 bases and J by 5 bases, with 11 bases lying between the germline termini. This entry is derived from a study of T cells after posttransplantation cyclophosphamide (dated by TCRdb to the mid-2010s). Study-level background: The study tracked T cell repertoire reconstitution by TRB sequencing after myeloablative bone marrow transplantation using posttransplantation cyclophosphamide as GVHD prophylaxis. TRB sequencing was performed on blood from all 34 PTCy patients with 1-year posttransplant specimens. Samples from a few dozen PTCy-treated patients, along with samples from 16 of their related bone marrow donors, underwent antigen receptor sequencing. TRA and TRB clonality were tightly correlated in eight to ten samples, so subsequent TCR analyses focused on TRB only. Up to 3 additional blood samples from 2 to 5.2 years after transplant were also TRB-sequenced in 3 patients, as was pretransplant blood from 4 patients. Public TRB sequences were checked against a database of over 3,600 sequences associated with responses to pathogens, tumor antigens, self-antigens and alloantigens. The paper as a whole reports these results and caveats: Across the roughly 40 patients, TRB clonality was highly associated with recipient CMV seropositivity and CMV reactivation, and diversity with PTCy was similar to that in the CNI/methotrexate controls. At 1-2 months, donor-recipient similarity was low but rose over the first year, and the later blood repertoires were often dominated by donor CD8+ memory clones. The TRB repertoires of T cells infiltrating skin or the GI tract showed only limited overlap with the TRB repertoires found in blood.

In the paper's terms, the treatment or condition label means: high-dose cyclophosphamide on days +3 and +4 as single-agent GVHD prophylaxis. Patients in the PTCy group got busulfan and fludarabine conditioning, a marrow graft from a related or unrelated donor, and cyclophosphamide on days +3 and +4. PTCy-treated patients were drawn from a prospective multi-institutional clinical trial. Peripheral blood and bone marrow mononuclear cells were isolated by Ficoll-Hypaque density centrifugation and cryopreserved. TRB sequencing used genomic DNA with the immunoSEQ assay at survey resolution or the hsTCRB kit. The published analysis was carried out like this. The immunoSEQ software was used for initial read processing, and the LymphoSeq R package was used for repertoire analyses. For each TRB dataset, clonality was calculated as 1 minus normalized Shannon entropy, and the Gini coefficient was computed as well. To infer phenotypes in unsorted samples, TRB sequences from sorted subsets of the recipient or donor were mapped onto unsorted samples from the same recipient. TCRdb provides this immuneACCESS table in a form limited to in-frame rearrangements. Some clones are lacking; in checked studies, under half of them reflect an unresolved V gene, and why the rest are absent is not known. V, J and clone size derive from that table, while D and trimming were established from the DNA sequence. The table shows tens of thousands of clones here, with no singletons. The leading ten clones occupy less than 2% of the sample.

The sequences come from PBMCs, collected after allogeneic stem cell transplant with posttransplant cyclophosphamide. The V and J genes are TRBV5-4 and TRBJ2-2; the D gene is possibly TRBD2, with 6 bases matching. The origin of this receptor is a male patient aged 18 to 29 who received an allogeneic stem cell transplant from a related donor, was CMV-positive, and had no GVHD. Some T cells seen after a transplant may have their origin in the graft donor. The DNA sequence is as follows: TGTGCCAGCAGCTTGGGACTAGATGTAACCGGGGAGCTGTTTTTT. The translation is CASSLGLDVTGELFF.